One sample yielded the 21 T cell receptor beta chains listed below, sequenced in a study of shared clonotypes between healthy human individuals. The data were produced by immunoSEQ multiplex PCR, yet TCRdb's version contains in-frame clones alone and is incomplete. The sample records about 1.1 million clones, approximately 75% being singletons. Material for sequencing was memory CD4+ T cells from PBMCs. Subset reported: CD45RA-negative fraction. These receptors were obtained from a young man in good health. Some clones in this sample may be carry-over from other donors' samples.

This clone occurred once. This chain connects TRBV4-1 to TRBJ2-1; D call uncertain. In germline, CDR1 is MGHRA, CDR2 YSYEKL. The CDR3 contains 14 residues. V gave up 3 bases and J gave up 6 bases, with 12 bases separating them. CDR3 sequence (DNA): TGCGCCAGCAGCCAGACCCGATCAGGCAATGAGCAGTTCTTC. It is translated as CASSQTRSGNEQFF.

As for this clone: The junction does not match germline at one end; this may be a read error. The V and J genes are TRBV5-6 and TRBJ2-2; 7 nucleotides align to TRBD1. CDR1 and CDR2 (germline): SGHDT, YYEEEE. The CDR3 spans 16 residues. In DNA, the CDR3 is TGTGCCAGCAGCTTGGTTGGGACAGCGAAGACCGGGGAGCTGTTTTTT. It yields the protein CASSLVGTAKTGELFF.

V usage is TRBV2 and J usage is TRBJ1-2; no reliable D call. The CDR3 totals 13 residues. Between the trimmed V and J ends, which lost 2 bases and 2 bases, there was a span of 6 bases. Germline lookup yields CDR1 SNHLY and CDR2 FYNNEI. In DNA form, the CDR3 reads TGTGCCAGCAGTGAAACACGGAACTATGGCTACACCTTC. This codes for CASSETRNYGYTF.

CDR3 protein: CASSLSPRRAAGDTQYF. For the CDR3, the DNA is TGTGCCAGCAGTTTATCCCCTCGCCGGGCCGCTGGAGATACGCAGTATTTT. V is TRBV27 and J is TRBJ2-3; D not certain. Germline values: CDR1 MNHEY, CDR2 SMNVEV (reference sequence). This CDR3 is built from 17 residues. V gave up 0 bases and J gave up 5 bases, with 18 bases separating them.

The rearrangement joins TRBV5-6 to TRBJ1-2, with TRBD1 as a possible D gene (5 bases). CDR3 size: 15 residues. Between the trimmed V and J ends, which lost 2 bases and 3 bases, there was a span of 14 bases. CDR1 SGHDT and CDR2 YYEEEE come from the germline V gene. CDR3 in amino acids: CASSFEDTSYYGYTF. The CDR3 nucleotides are TGTGCCAGCAGCTTTGAGGACACCAGTTACTATGGCTACACCTTC.

This clone turned up a few times. The gene calls are TRBV6-6 and TRBJ2-4, with TRBD2 identical over 10 bases. V trimming: 6 bases; J trimming: 7 bases; junction bases outside the gene matches: 6. The CDR3 runs to 14 residues. CDR1 and CDR2 (germline): MNHNY, SVGAGI (reference sequence). The CDR3 DNA reads TGTGCCAGCAGGTTAGCGGGAGGAGGGAACATTCAGTACTTC. Protein sequence: CASRLAGGGNIQYF.

The chain uses TRBV11-2 and TRBJ2-1, with 13 bases matching TRBD2. V trimming: 4 bases; J trimming: 7 bases; junction bases outside the gene matches: 4. Germline assignment: CDR1 SGHAT and CDR2 FQNNGV. The length of the CDR3 is 15 residues. The CDR3 nucleotides read TGTGCCAGCAGCTCGACTAGCGGGAGGAGAAATGAGCAGTTCTTC. This codes for CASSSTSGRRNEQFF. Looking up the rest from reference TRBV11-2 and TRBJ2-1 gives the full variable domain: EAGVAQSPRYKIIEKRQSVAFWCNPISGHATLYWYQQILGQGPKLLIQFQNNGVVDDSQLPKDRFSAERLKGVDSTLKIQPAKLEDSAVYLCASSSTSGRRNEQFFGPGTRLTVL.

The chain is built from TRBV5-6 and TRBJ2-4; D call uncertain. CDR1 is SGHDT and CDR2 is YYEEEE in the germline V gene. Deletions cut 0 bases from V and 0 bases from J, with 10 bases between. This CDR3 is built from 16 residues. This chain's CDR3 is CASSLAADLAKNIQYF. DNA of the CDR3: TGTGCCAGCAGCTTGGCGGCAGACCTAGCCAAAAACATTCAGTACTTC.

CDR3 nucleotide sequence: TGTGCTAGTGGTTTGCCACACTGGGGCAGGGCGAACACTGAAGCTTTCTTT. It yields the protein CASGLPHWGRANTEAFF. The chain couples TRBV12-5 to TRBJ1-1; possible D gene TRBD1, 5 bases. V was cut by 2 bases and J by 1 base, with 17 bases left in between. This CDR3 has 17 residues. From germline, CDR1 is LGHNT and CDR2 FRNRAP.

The V call is TRBV29-1, the J call TRBJ2-4; TRBD1 aligns across 7 bases. The CDR3 totals 12 residues. The germline CDR1 and CDR2 sequences are SQVTM and ANQGSEA. With 3 bases clipped from V and 5 bases from J, the junction kept 1 base outside the gene matches. The CDR3 nucleotides read TGCAGCGTTGAGAGGGGGCAAAACATTCAGTACTTC. It is translated as CSVERGQNIQYF.

This clone was found many times. The chain combines TRBV5-1 with TRBJ2-1; D may match TRBD1 or TRBD2 (7 bases each). CDR3 length: 19 residues. Germline lookup yields CDR1 SGHRS and CDR2 YFSETQ. The ends were cut back, 0 bases at V and 3 bases at J, with 22 bases in the middle. This CDR3 reads CASSLAPGGRTRSYNEQFF. The CDR3 DNA is TGCGCCAGCAGCTTGGCACCAGGGGGGCGGACTAGGAGCTACAATGAGCAGTTCTTC.

The J gene is TRBJ2-2, the V gene TRBV7-9; D ambiguous. The CDR3 has 13 amino acids. V was trimmed by 8 bases and J by 0 bases, leaving 7 bases between them. Per germline, CDR1 SEHNR and CDR2 FQNEAQ (reference sequence). The CDR3 protein is CASGLTNTGELFF. The DNA of the CDR3 is TGTGCCAGCGGTCTCACGAACACCGGGGAGCTGTTTTTT.

This clone is a singleton in its sample. The rearrangement links TRBV28 to TRBJ2-1; TRBD2 might be the D (5 bases). V lost 4 bases, J lost 0 bases, and 16 bases lay in between. Germline V gene sequence: CDR1 MDHEN, CDR2 SYDVKM. The CDR3 consists of 17 residues. This chain's CDR3 is CASSSPAAGSSYNEQFF. The CDR3 region has the DNA TGTGCCAGCAGTTCCCCCGCGGCGGGCTCCTCCTACAATGAGCAGTTCTTC.

In its sample, this clone was seen a few times. The sample has other DNA sequences that encode this CDR3 too. The chain is built from TRBV27 and TRBJ1-3, with 8 nucleotides matching TRBD1. The CDR3 has 15 amino acids. V trimming: 2 bases; J trimming: 2 bases; junction bases outside the gene matches: 2. CDR1 and CDR2 (germline): MNHEY, SMNVEV (reference sequence). The CDR3 DNA sequence: TGTGCCAGCAGTTTAGGGACAGGACCTGGAAACACCATATATTTT. The encoded protein is CASSLGTGPGNTIYF.

V usage is TRBV25-1 and J usage is TRBJ2-3; no firm D call. CDR1 MGHDK and CDR2 SYGVNS come from the germline V gene. The CDR3 sequence is 15 residues long. The V gene lost 8 bases and the J gene lost 0 bases, with 15 bases spanning the gap. CDR3 amino acids: CASWRKRLSTDTQYF. CDR3 DNA sequence: TGTGCCAGCTGGAGAAAGAGACTCAGCACAGATACGCAGTATTTT. Looking up the rest from reference TRBV25-1 and TRBJ2-3 gives the full variable domain: EADIYQTPRYLVIGTGKKITLECSQTMGHDKMYWYQQDPGMELHLIHYSYGVNSTEKGDLSSESTVSRIRTEHFPLTLESARPSHTSQYLCASWRKRLSTDTQYFGPGTRLTVL.

This chain connects TRBV30 to TRBJ2-3; D is unresolved. Germline V gene data show CDR1 as GTSNPN and CDR2 as SVGIG (reference sequence). The ends were cut back, 6 bases at V and 8 bases at J, with 15 bases in the middle. This CDR3 has 12 amino acids. The CDR3 DNA reads TGTGCCTGCCAGTCCTACAGTGGTACGCAGTATTTT. Translating gives CACQSYSGTQYF.

The chain combines TRBV5-4 with TRBJ1-2; 9 bases line up with TRBD1. V shed 1 base, J shed 3 bases, and the junction held 4 bases outside the gene matches. Per germline, CDR1 SGHNT and CDR2 YYREEE (reference sequence). This CDR3 has 15 residues. The CDR3 protein is CASSLKTGGDYGYTF. In DNA form, the CDR3 reads TGTGCCAGCAGCTTGAAAACAGGGGGCGACTATGGCTACACCTTC. The full variable domain, rest sourced from reference TRBV5-4 and TRBJ1-2, is ETGVTQSPTHLIKTRGQQVTLRCSSQSGHNTVSWYQQALGQGPQFIFQYYREEENGRGNFPPRFSGLQFPNYSSELNVNALELDDSALYLCASSLKTGGDYGYTFGSGTRLTVV.

The chain recombines TRBV28 with TRBJ1-6; 7 bases align to TRBD1. The germline V gene encodes CDR1 MDHEN and CDR2 SYDVKM. V was pared by 5 bases and J by 6 bases, with 4 bases of the junction left unmatched. The CDR3 totals 14 residues. DNA of the CDR3: TGTGCCAGCAGTCAGGGGGGGGGTAATTCACCCCTCCACTTT. This sequence encodes CASSQGGGNSPLHF.

This chain connects TRBV6-1 to TRBJ2-3, with D uncertain. From germline, CDR1 is MNHNS and CDR2 SASEGT. V lost 3 bases to trimming and J lost 1 base, with 2 bases between them. The length of the CDR3 is 12 residues. CDR3 nucleotides: TGTGCCAGCAGTGAGCGCACAGATACGCAGTATTTT. This translates into CASSERTDTQYF.

As regards this clone: This specimen includes other DNA sequences encoding the same CDR3. This chain uses TRBV14 with TRBJ2-7; no clear D. The V gene lost 1 base and the J gene lost 4 bases, with 5 bases spanning the gap. The CDR3 totals 12 residues. Germline V CDR1 and CDR2: SGHDN, FVKESK. This chain's CDR3 is CASSQAGYEQYF. Written as DNA, the CDR3 is TGTGCCAGCAGCCAAGCCGGGTACGAGCAGTACTTC.

The rearrangement uses TRBV15 and TRBJ1-1; D is unclear. V dropped 1 base and J dropped 10 bases, with 13 bases sitting between them. The CDR3 is made up of 13 amino acids. Germline V gene data show CDR1 as LNHNV and CDR2 as YYDKDF (reference sequence). The CDR3 DNA is TGTGCCACCAGCAGAGTCGTGGTGGAGGGAGCTTTCTTT. This codes for CATSRVVVEGAFF.